The entry below describes one T cell receptor (beta chain). PCR used 60 Vbeta primers and 13 Jbeta primers. This table comes from immunoSEQ multiplex PCR, and its TCRdb copy is limited to in-frame clones, with some not included. The sample carries over 95,000 clones, 65% to 80% recorded once. The data were taken from a study of cytomegalovirus exposure and HLA in healthy donors. Across the study: Prior work identified around 120 million unique TCR beta sequences in approximately 180 million T cells.

Germline loops: CDR1 SGHNT, CDR2 YYREEE (reference sequence). V lost 4 bases to trimming and J lost 4 bases, with 9 bases between them. CDR3 length equals 12 residues. Source material: PBMCs. The rearrangement uses TRBV5-4 and TRBJ2-7; maybe TRBD1 (6 bases). The origin of this receptor is a man aged 40-49 years in good health and CMV-seropositive. CDR3 in amino acids: CASSPRGYEQYF. In DNA, the CDR3 is TGTGCCAGCAGCCCCAGGGGTTACGAGCAGTACTTC.